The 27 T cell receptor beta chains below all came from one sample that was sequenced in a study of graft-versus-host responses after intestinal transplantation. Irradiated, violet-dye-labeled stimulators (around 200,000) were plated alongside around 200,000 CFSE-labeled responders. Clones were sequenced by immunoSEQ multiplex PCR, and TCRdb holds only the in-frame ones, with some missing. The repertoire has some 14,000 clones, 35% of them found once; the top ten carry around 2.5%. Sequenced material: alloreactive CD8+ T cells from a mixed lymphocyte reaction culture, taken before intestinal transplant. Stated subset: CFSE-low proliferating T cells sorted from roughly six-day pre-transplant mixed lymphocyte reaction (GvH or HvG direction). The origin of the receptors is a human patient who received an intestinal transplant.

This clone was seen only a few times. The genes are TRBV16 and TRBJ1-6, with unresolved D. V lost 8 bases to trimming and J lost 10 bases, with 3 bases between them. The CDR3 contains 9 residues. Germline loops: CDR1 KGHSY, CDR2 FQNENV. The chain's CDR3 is CASGSPLHF. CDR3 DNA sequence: TGTGCCAGCGGGTCACCCCTCCACTTT.

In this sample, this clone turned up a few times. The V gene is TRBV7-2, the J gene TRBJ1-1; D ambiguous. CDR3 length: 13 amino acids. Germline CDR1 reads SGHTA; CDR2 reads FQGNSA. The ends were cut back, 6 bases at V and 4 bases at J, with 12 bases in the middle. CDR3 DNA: TGTGCCAGCAGTCCGGGTCTCGGCACTGAAGCTTTCTTT. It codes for CASSPGLGTEAFF.

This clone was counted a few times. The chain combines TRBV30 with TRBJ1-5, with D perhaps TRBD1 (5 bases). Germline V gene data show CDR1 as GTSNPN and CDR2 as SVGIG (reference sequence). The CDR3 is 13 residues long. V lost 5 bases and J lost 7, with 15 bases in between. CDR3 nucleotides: TGTGCCTGGTCCAGGGCGTACGGCCAGCCCCAGCATTTT. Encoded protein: CAWSRAYGQPQHF.

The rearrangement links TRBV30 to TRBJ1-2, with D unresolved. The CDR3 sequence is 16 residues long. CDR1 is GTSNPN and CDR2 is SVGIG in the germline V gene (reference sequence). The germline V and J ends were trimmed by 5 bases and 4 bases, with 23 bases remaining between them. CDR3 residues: CAWPKRCYRKTYGYTF. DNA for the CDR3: TGTGCCTGGCCAAAGAGGTGTTATAGAAAGACCTATGGCTACACCTTC.

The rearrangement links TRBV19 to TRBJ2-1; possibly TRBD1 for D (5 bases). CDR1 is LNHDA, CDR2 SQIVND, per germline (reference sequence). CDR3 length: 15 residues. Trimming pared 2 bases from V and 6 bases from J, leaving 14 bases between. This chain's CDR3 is CASSIFFMGRNEQFF. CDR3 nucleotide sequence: TGTGCCAGTAGTATATTCTTTATGGGGCGCAATGAGCAGTTCTTC. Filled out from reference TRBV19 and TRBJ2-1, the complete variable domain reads DGGITQSPKYLFRKEGQNVTLSCEQNLNHDAMYWYRQDPGQGLRLIYYSQIVNDFQKGDIAEGYSVSREKKESFPLTVTSAQKNPTAFYLCASSIFFMGRNEQFFGPGTRLTVL.

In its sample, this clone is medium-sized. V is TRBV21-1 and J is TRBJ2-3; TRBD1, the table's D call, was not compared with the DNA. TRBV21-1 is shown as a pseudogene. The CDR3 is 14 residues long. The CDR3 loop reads CASSPGQRTDTQYF. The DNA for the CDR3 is TGTGCCAGCAGTCCGGGACAACGCACAGATACGCAGTATTTT.

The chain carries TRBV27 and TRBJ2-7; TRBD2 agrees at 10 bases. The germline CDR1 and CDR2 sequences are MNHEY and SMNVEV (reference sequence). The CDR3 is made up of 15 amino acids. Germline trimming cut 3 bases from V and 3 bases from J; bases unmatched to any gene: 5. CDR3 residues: CASSLTAGGHYEQYF. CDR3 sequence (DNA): TGTGCCAGCAGTTTGACAGCGGGGGGGCACTACGAGCAGTACTTC.

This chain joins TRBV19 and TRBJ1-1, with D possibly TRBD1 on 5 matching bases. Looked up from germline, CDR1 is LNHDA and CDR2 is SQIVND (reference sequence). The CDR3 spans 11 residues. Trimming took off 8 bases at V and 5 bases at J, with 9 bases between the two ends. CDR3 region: CASLQGTEAFF. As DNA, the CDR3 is TGTGCCAGTCTGCAGGGAACTGAAGCTTTCTTT.

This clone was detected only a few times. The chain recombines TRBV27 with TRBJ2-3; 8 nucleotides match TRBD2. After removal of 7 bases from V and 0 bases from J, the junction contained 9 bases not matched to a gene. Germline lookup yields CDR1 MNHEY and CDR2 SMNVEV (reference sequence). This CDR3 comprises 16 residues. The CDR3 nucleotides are TGTGCCAGCACCTCCGGCGGGGGGCCTAGCACAGATACGCAGTATTTT. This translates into CASTSGGGPSTDTQYF.

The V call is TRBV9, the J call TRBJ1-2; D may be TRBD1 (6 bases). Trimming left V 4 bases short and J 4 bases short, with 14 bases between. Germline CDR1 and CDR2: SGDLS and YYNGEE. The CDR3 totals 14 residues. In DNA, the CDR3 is TGTGCCAGCAGCCCCCGGACAGAGTTCTATGGCTACACCTTC. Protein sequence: CASSPRTEFYGYTF. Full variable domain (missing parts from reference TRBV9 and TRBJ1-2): DSGVTQTPKHLITATGQRVTLRCSPRSGDLSVYWYQQSLDQGLQFLIQYYNGEERAKGNILERFSAQQFPDLHSELNLSSLELGDSALYFCASSPRTEFYGYTFGSGTRLTVV.

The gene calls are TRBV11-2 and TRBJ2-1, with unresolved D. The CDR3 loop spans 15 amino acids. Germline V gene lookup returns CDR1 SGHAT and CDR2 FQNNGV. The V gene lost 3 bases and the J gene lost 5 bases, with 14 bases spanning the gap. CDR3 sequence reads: CASSFEWNSNNEQFF. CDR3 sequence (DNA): TGTGCCAGCAGCTTCGAGTGGAACAGCAACAATGAGCAGTTCTTC.

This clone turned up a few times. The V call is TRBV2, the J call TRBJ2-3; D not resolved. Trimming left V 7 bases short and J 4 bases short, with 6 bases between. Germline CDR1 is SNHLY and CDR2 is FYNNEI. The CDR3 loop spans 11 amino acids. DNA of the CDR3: TGTGCCAGCACGGCCCCAGATACGCAGTATTTT. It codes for CASTAPDTQYF.

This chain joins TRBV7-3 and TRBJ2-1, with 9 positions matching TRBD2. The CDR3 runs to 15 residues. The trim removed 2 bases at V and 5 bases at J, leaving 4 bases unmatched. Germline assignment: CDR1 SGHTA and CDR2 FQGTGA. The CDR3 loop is CASSLLSGGHNEQFF. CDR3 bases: TGTGCCAGCAGCTTATTGAGCGGGGGGCACAATGAGCAGTTCTTC. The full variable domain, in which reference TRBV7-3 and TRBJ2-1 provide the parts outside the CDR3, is GAGVSQTPSNKVTEKGKYVELRCDPISGHTALYWYRQSLGQGPEFLIYFQGTGAADDSGLPNDRFFAVRPEGSVSTLKIQRTERGDSAVYLCASSLLSGGHNEQFFGPGTRLTVL.

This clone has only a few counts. The CDR3 sequence: CASTRLTYNSPLHF. CDR3 coding DNA: TGTGCCAGCACCAGGTTGACCTATAATTCACCCCTCCACTTT. The chain recombines TRBV6-1 with TRBJ1-6; unclear D gene. Germline V gives CDR1 MNHNS, CDR2 SASEGT. The germline V and J ends were trimmed by 7 bases and 2 bases, with 9 bases remaining between them. The CDR3 length is 14 residues.

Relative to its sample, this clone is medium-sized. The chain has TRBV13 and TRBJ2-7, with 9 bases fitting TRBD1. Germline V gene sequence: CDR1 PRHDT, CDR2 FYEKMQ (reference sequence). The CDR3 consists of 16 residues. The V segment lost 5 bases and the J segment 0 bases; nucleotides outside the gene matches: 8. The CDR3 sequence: CASSRRGQGSSYEQYF. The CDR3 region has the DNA TGTGCCAGCAGCAGAAGGGGACAGGGAAGCTCCTACGAGCAGTACTTC.

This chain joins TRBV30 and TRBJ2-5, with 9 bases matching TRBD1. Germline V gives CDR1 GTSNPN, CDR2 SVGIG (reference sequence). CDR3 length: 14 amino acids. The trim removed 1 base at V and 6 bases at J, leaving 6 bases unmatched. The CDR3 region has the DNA TGTGCCTGGAGTGAGGGACAGGGTTCCAAGACCCAGTACTTC. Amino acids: CAWSEGQGSKTQYF.

DNA for the CDR3: TGCGCCAGCAGCCGGCTGGGCGGGACAGGGGATGAAGAGACCCAGTACTTC. Translation gives CASSRLGGTGDEETQYF. The genes are TRBV4-3 and TRBJ2-5; TRBD1 matches 10 bases. This CDR3 is 17 amino acids long. V dropped 4 bases and J dropped 3; count of bases not matched to a gene: 11. CDR1 is LGHNA, CDR2 YSLEER, per germline.

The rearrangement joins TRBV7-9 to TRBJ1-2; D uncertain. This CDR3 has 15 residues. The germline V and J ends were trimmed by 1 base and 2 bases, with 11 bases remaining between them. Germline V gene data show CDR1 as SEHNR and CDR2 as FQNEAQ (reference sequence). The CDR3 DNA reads TGTGCCAGCAGCTTAGACGGCGGAGGAAACTATGGCTACACCTTC. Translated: CASSLDGGGNYGYTF.

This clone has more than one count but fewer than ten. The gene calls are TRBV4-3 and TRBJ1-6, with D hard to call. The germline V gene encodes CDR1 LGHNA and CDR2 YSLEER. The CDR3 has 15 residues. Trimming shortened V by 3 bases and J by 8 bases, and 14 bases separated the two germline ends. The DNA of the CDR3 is TGCGCCAGCAGCCAGGAAAGACATCTGGATTCACCCCTCCACTTT. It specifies CASSQERHLDSPLHF.

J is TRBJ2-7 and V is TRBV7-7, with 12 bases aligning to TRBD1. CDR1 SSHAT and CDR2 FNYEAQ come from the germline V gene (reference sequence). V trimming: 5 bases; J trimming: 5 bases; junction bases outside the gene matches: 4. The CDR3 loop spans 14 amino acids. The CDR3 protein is CASSPGTGGNEQYF. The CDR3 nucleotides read TGTGCCAGCAGCCCCGGGACAGGGGGCAACGAGCAGTACTTC.

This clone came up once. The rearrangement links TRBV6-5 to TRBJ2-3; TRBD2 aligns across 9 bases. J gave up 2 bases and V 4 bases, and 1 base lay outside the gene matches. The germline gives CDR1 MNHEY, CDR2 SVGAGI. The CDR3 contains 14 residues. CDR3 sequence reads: CASSLAGDTDTQYF. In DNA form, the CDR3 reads TGTGCCAGCAGTTTAGCGGGGGACACAGATACGCAGTATTTT.

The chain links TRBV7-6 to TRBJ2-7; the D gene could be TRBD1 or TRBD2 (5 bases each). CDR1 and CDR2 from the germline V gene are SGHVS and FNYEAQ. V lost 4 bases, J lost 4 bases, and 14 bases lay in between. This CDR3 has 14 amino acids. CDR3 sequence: CASSSPGTQYEQYF. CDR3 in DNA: TGTGCCAGCAGCTCCCCCGGGACCCAGTACGAGCAGTACTTC. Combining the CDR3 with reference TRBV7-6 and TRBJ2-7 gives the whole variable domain GAGVSQSPRYKVTKRGQDVALRCDPISGHVSLYWYRQALGQGPEFLTYFNYEAQQDKSGLPNDRFSAERPEGSISTLTIQRTEQRDSAMYRCASSSPGTQYEQYFGPGTRLTVT.

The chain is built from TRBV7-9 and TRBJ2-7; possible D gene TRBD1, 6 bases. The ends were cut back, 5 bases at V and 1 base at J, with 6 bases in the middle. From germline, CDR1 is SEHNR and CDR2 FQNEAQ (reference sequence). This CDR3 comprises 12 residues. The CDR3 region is CASSGQSYEQYF. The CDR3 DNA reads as TGTGCCAGCAGCGGACAGTCCTACGAGCAGTACTTC.

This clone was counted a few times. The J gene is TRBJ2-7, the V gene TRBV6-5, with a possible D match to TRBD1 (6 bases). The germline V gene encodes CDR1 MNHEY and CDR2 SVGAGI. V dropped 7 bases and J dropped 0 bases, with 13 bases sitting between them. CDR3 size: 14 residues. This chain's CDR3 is CASTIRGFSYEQYF. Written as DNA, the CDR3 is TGTGCCAGCACCATCAGGGGTTTCTCCTACGAGCAGTACTTC.

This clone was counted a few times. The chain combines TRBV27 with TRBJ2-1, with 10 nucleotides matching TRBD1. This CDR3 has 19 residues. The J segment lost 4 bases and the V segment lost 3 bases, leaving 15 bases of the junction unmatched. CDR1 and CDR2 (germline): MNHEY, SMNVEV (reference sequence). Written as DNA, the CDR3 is TGTGCCAGCAGTTTTGGGACAGGGGTCGGTTTGTCTGCATACAATGAGCAGTTCTTC. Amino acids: CASSFGTGVGLSAYNEQFF.

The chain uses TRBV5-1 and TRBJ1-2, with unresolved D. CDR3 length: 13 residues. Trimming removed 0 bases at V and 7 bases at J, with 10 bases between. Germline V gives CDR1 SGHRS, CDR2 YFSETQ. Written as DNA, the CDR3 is TGCGCCAGCAGCTTGGCTTACGGGAGTGGCTACACCTTC. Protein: CASSLAYGSGYTF.

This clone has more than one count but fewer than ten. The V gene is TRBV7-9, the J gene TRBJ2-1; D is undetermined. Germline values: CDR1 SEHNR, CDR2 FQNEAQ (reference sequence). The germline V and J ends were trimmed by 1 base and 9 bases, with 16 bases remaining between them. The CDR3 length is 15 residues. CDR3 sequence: CASSLEDRPEGEQFF. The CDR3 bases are TGTGCCAGCAGCTTAGAGGATAGGCCGGAAGGTGAGCAGTTCTTC. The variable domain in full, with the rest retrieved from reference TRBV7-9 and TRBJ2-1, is DTGVSQNPRHKITKRGQNVTFRCDPISEHNRLYWYRQTLGQGPEFLTYFQNEAQLEKSRLLSDRFSAERPKGSFSTLEIQRTEQGDSAMYLCASSLEDRPEGEQFFGPGTRLTVL.